This paragraph covers one T cell receptor beta chain sequence. The data were obtained in a study of blood T cell repertoires in COVID-19. As for the study in general: Some COVID-19 samples were acute and others convalescent; all came from the United States, Italy and Spain. PBMCs, B-cell-depleted T cells, or T cells were the source of the cDNA or gDNA that made up the material.

Under the authors' procedure: From reference gene primer amplification, estimates of nucleated cell counts were derived. This table comes from immunoSEQ multiplex PCR, and its TCRdb copy is limited to in-frame clones, with some not included. For V, J and clone size, that table is used; D and trimming come from the DNA. The table lists tens of thousands of clones, around nine tenths of them singletons. The source material was peripheral blood. This TCR was sampled from a man aged 50-59 years with active COVID-19.

CDR3 nucleotides: TGTGCCAGTAGTCACAGGGGGCAAGGCTATGGCTACACCTTC. Its translation is CASSHRGQGYGYTF. The chain combines TRBV19 with TRBJ1-2; 9 positions agree with TRBD1. J gave up 4 bases and V 5 bases, and 5 bases lay outside the gene matches. CDR3 length equals 14 residues. The germline V gene encodes CDR1 LNHDA and CDR2 SQIVND (reference sequence). The full variable domain, with the rest looked up from reference TRBV19 and TRBJ1-2, is DGGITQSPKYLFRKEGQNVTLSCEQNLNHDAMYWYRQDPGQGLRLIYYSQIVNDFQKGDIAEGYSVSREKKESFPLTVTSAQKNPTAFYLCASSHRGQGYGYTFGSGTRLTVV.